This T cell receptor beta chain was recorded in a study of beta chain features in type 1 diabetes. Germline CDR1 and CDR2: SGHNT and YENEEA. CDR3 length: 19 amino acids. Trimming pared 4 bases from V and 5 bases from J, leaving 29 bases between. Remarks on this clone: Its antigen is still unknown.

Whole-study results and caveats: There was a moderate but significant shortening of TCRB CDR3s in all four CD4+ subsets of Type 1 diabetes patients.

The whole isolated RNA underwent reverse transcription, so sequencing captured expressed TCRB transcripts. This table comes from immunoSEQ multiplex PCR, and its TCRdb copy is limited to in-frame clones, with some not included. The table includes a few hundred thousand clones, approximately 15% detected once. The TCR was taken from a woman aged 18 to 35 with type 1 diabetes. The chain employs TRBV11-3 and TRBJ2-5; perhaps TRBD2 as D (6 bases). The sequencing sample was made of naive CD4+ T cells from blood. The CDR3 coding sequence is TGTGCCAGCAGCTCAAAGCTCCGCCCGGGGAGGCCCTCCGAGGAGACCCAGTACTTC. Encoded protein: CASSSKLRPGRPSEETQYF.